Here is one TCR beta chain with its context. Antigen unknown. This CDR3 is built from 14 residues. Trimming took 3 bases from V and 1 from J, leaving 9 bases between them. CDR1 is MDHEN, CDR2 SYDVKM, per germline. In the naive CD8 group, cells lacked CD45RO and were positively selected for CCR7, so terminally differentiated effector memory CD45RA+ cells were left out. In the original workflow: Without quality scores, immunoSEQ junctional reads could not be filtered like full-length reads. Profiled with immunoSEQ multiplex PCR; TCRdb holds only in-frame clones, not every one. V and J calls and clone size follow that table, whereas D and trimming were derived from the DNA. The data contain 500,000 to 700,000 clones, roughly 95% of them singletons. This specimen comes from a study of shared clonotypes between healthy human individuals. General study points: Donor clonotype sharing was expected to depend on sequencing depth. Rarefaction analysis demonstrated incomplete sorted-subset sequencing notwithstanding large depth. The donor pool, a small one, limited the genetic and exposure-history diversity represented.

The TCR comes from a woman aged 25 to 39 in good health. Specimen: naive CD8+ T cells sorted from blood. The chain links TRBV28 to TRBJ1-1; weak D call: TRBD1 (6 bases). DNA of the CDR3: TGTGCCAGCAGTTTTATCAGGGGGAACACTGAAGCTTTCTTT. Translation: CASSFIRGNTEAFF.